This TCR beta chain was captured by sequencing in a study of T-cell memory formation after mild COVID-19. Across the study: Most TCR clusters belonged to a single donor.

Remarks on this clonotype: Its antigen is unidentified.

Employing constant-segment primers, 5'RACE generated TCR alpha and TCR beta cDNA libraries bearing sample barcodes and UMIs. TCRdb re-called the 5' RACE reads through MiXCR, storing one row per CDR3 protein. Among 350,000 to 550,000 distinct CDR3 sequences, more than 15% were seen once, and the ten largest hold about a fifth. Study-level results: Pre-infection memory held some responding clones, suggesting pre-existing cross-reactive T cells responded. Clones that contracted from day 15 to 85 had balanced CD4/CD8; later expanders were CD4+ biased.

Germline V CDR1 and CDR2: LNHDA, SQIVND (reference sequence). V was pared by 4 bases and J by 3 bases, with 10 bases between. CDR3 length: 14 amino acids. Sequencing was done on a sample of PBMCs or a T cell subset sorted from them (not recorded which). V usage is TRBV19 and J usage is TRBJ1-5, with D possibly being TRBD1 (6 bases). This receptor was taken from a man between 18 and 35 years old who had mild COVID-19 (a few samples of this study predate the infection). Cell type and time point are not known. CDR3 in DNA: TGTGCCAGTAGTACCAGACAGGTCAATCAGCCCCAGCATTTT. Translating gives CASSTRQVNQPQHF.